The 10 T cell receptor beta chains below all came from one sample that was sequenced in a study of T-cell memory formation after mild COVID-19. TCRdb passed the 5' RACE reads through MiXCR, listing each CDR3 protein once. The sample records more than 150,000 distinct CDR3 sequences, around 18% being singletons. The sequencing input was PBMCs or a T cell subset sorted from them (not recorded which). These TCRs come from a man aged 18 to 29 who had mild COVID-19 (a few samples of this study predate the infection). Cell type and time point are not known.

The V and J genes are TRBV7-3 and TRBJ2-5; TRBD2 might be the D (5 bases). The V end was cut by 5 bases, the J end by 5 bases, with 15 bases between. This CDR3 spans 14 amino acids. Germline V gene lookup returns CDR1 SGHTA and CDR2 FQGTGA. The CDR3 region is CASSPGSPGETQYF. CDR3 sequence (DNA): TGTGCCAGCAGCCCGGGAAGTCCTGGGGAGACCCAGTACTTC. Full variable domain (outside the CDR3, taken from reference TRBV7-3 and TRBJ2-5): GAGVSQTPSNKVTEKGKYVELRCDPISGHTALYWYRQSLGQGPEFLIYFQGTGAADDSGLPNDRFFAVRPEGSVSTLKIQRTERGDSAVYLCASSPGSPGETQYFGPGTRLLVL.

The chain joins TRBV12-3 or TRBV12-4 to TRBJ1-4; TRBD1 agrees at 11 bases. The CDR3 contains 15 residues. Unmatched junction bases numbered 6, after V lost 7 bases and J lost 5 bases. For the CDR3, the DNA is TGTGCCAGCACCCCTGGGACAGGGGGGAATGAAAAACTGTTTTTT. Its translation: CASTPGTGGNEKLFF.

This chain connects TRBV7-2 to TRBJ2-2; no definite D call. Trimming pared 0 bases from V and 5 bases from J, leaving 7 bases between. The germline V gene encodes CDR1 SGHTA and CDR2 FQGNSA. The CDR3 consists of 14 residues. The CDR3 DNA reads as TGTGCCAGCAGCTTAGCTCCTTCTACCGGGGAGCTGTTTTTT. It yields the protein CASSLAPSTGELFF.

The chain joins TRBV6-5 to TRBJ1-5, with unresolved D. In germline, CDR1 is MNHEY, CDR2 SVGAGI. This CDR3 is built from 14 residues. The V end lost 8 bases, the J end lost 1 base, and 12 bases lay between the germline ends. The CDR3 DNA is TGTGCCAGCGGGAGTAGTAGCAGCAATCAGCCCCAGCATTTT. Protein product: CASGSSSSNQPQHF.

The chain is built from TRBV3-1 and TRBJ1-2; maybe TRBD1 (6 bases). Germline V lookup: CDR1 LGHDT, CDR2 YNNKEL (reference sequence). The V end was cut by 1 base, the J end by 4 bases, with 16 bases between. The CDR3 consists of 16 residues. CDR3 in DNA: TGTGCCAGCAGCCAAGCCGCTGGGGGGCTCGGCTATGGCTACACCTTC. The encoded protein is CASSQAAGGLGYGYTF.

DNA for the CDR3: TGTGCCAGCAGCCGCCCAACAGGGGTGGCGGCCAAAAACATTCAGTACTTC. Amino acid sequence: CASSRPTGVAAKNIQYF. The chain links TRBV7-9 to TRBJ2-4; 7 positions agree with TRBD1. The germline V gene has CDR1 SEHNR and CDR2 FQNEAQ (reference sequence). The CDR3 extends over 17 amino acids. The V and J ends lost 5 bases and 1 base, in that order; junction bases with no gene match: 11.

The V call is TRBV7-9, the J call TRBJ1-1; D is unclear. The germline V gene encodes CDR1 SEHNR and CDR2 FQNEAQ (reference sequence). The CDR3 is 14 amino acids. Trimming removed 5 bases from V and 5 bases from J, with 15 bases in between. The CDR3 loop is CASSATGERTEAFF. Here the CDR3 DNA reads TGTGCCAGCAGCGCGACGGGAGAGAGGACTGAAGCTTTCTTT.

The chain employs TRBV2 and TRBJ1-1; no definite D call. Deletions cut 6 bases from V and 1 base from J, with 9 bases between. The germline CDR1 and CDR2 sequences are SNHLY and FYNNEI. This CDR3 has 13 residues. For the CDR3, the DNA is TGTGCCAGCAGGGGCGACAAGAACACTGAAGCTTTCTTT. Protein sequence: CASRGDKNTEAFF.

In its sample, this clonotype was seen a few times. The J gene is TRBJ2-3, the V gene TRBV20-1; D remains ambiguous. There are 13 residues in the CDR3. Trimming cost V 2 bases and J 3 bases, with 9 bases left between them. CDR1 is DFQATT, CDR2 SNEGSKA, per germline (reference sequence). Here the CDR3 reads CSARKGGTDTQYF. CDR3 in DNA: TGCAGTGCTAGAAAGGGTGGGACAGATACGCAGTATTTT.

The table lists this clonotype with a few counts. Here the CDR3 reads CAWKPGRQNTEAFF. CDR3 sequence (DNA): TGTGCCTGGAAGCCTGGCAGACAGAACACTGAAGCTTTCTTT. The chain carries TRBV30 and TRBJ1-1; D remains ambiguous. Per the germline V gene, CDR1 is GTSNPN and CDR2 is SVGIG (reference sequence). Trimming removed 4 bases from V and 1 base from J, with 13 bases in between. The CDR3 has 14 amino acids. The full variable domain, in which reference TRBV30 and TRBJ1-1 provide the parts outside the CDR3, is SQTIHQWPATLVQPVGSPLSLECTVEGTSNPNLYWYRQAAGRGLQLLFYSVGIGQISSEVPQNLSASRPQDRQFILSSKKLLLSDSGFYLCAWKPGRQNTEAFFGQGTRLTVV.